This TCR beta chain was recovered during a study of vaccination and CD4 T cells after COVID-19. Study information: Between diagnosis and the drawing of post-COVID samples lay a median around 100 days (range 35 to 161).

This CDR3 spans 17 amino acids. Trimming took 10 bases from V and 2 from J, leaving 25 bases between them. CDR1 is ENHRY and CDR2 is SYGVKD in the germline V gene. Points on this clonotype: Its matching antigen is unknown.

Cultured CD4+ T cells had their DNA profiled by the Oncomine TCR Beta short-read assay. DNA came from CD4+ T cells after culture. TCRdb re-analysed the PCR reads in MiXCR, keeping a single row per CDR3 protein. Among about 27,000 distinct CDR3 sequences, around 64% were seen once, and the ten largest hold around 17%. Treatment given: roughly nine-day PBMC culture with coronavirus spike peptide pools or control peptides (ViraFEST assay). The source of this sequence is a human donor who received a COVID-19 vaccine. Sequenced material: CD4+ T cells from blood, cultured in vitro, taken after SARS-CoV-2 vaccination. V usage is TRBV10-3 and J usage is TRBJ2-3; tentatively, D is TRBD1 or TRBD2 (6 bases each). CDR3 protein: CATGRVGQWANTDTQYF. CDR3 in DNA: TGTGCCACCGGGAGAGTAGGACAGTGGGCCAACACAGATACGCAGTATTTT.